This passage covers 26 T cell receptor beta chains from one sample sequenced in a study of T-cell memory formation after mild COVID-19. MiXCR was run by TCRdb on the 5' RACE reads, yielding one entry per CDR3 protein. Of roughly 480,000 distinct CDR3 sequences in the sample, more than 20% were seen once. Sequenced input: PBMCs or a T cell subset sorted from them (not recorded which). These receptors all come from an adult woman who had mild COVID-19 (a few samples of this study predate the infection). Cell type and time point are not known.

This chain uses TRBV3-1 with TRBJ2-1, with 13 bases matching TRBD2. Germline V gene data show CDR1 as LGHDT and CDR2 as YNNKEL (reference sequence). V lost 0 bases to trimming and J lost 5 bases; unmatched junction nucleotides: 4. CDR3 length equals 17 residues. CDR3 in amino acids: CASSQDLGLAGNNEQFF. The CDR3 DNA is TGTGCCAGCAGCCAAGATTTGGGACTAGCGGGAAACAATGAGCAGTTCTTC.

This sequence joins TRBV9 and TRBJ1-1; D might be TRBD1 (6 bases). V lost 3 bases and J 4 bases, leaving 16 bases between the germline ends. Germline V gene data show CDR1 as SGDLS and CDR2 as YYNGEE. This CDR3 region has 15 residues. CDR3 coding DNA: TGTGCCAGCAGCGAGGGGCCCCGGGACACCACTGAAGCTTTCTTT. Translating it yields CASSEGPRDTTEAFF.

The V gene is TRBV12-3 or TRBV12-4, the J gene TRBJ1-1; 7 bases are a match to TRBD1. V trimming: 6 bases; J trimming: 4 bases; junction bases outside the gene matches: 8. The CDR3 contains 14 residues. DNA of the CDR3: TGTGCCAGCAGCGAAGACAGGGACATCACTGAAGCTTTCTTT. This translates into CASSEDRDITEAFF.

A few counts support this clonotype. The J gene is TRBJ1-1, the V gene TRBV19; D unclear. CDR1 and CDR2 (germline): LNHDA, SQIVND (reference sequence). The CDR3 is 15 residues long. Trimming took 0 bases from V and 1 from J, leaving 9 bases between them. CDR3 residues: CASSIDYEGNTEAFF. The CDR3 bases are TGTGCCAGTAGTATAGATTATGAGGGGAACACTGAAGCTTTCTTT.

V is TRBV7-9 and J is TRBJ2-5; 10 bases align to TRBD1. Unmatched junction bases numbered 4, after V lost 8 bases and J lost 1 base. The CDR3 length is 14 residues. Germline CDR1 and CDR2: SEHNR and FQNEAQ (reference sequence). DNA of the CDR3: TGTGCCAGCCGGGACAGGGGTCCCCAAGAGACCCAGTACTTC. This sequence encodes CASRDRGPQETQYF.

This chain links TRBV29-1 with TRBJ1-5, with 8 positions matching TRBD1. Germline V lookup: CDR1 SQVTM, CDR2 ANQGSEA. V gave up 5 bases and J gave up 5 bases; unmatched junction bases: 8. This CDR3 has 14 residues. Here the CDR3 reads CSVSVGQGHQPQHF. The CDR3 DNA follows: TGCAGCGTTTCGGTAGGACAGGGACATCAGCCCCAGCATTTT.

This clonotype has more than one count but fewer than ten. The V call is TRBV20-1, the J call TRBJ1-2; 7 bases agree with TRBD1. CDR1 and CDR2 (germline): DFQATT, SNEGSKA (reference sequence). J lost 2 bases, V lost 0 bases, and 15 bases had no gene match. The CDR3 runs to 18 residues. The CDR3 sequence is CSARDRSAVYRGNYGYTF. CDR3 nucleotides: TGCAGTGCTAGAGATCGGAGTGCAGTGTACAGGGGAAACTATGGCTACACCTTC.

J is TRBJ2-5 and V is TRBV7-8, with 10 bases identical to TRBD2. Germline CDR1 is SGHVS and CDR2 is FQNEAQ. After removal of 5 bases from V and 5 bases from J, the junction contained 17 bases not matched to a gene. The CDR3 covers 18 residues. CDR3 region: CASSRGFTSSGSGETQYF. In DNA form, the CDR3 reads TGTGCCAGCAGCCGAGGGTTTACGTCTAGCGGGAGTGGTGAGACCCAGTACTTC.

This chain links TRBV27 with TRBJ2-1; 8 bases line up with TRBD1. Germline V gene sequence: CDR1 MNHEY, CDR2 SMNVEV (reference sequence). V lost 6 bases, J lost 3 bases, and 4 bases stayed unmatched. This CDR3 is built from 14 residues. This chain's CDR3 is CASRRQGFYNEQFF. The CDR3 coding sequence is TGTGCCAGCAGAAGACAGGGGTTCTACAATGAGCAGTTCTTC.

V and J are TRBV15 and TRBJ2-3; 10 bases are shared with TRBD2. Unmatched junction bases numbered 10, after V lost 3 bases and J lost 1 base. The CDR3 runs 18 residues. CDR1 LNHNV and CDR2 YYDKDF come from the germline V gene (reference sequence). CDR3 DNA sequence: TGTGCCACCAGCAGGACCGGGACTAGCGCATTTGGCACAGATACGCAGTATTTT. This gives the protein CATSRTGTSAFGTDTQYF.

This clonotype has more than one count but fewer than ten. The chain uses TRBV6-4 and TRBJ2-2; tentatively, D is TRBD2 (5 bases). Trimming left V 6 bases short and J 2 bases short, with 13 bases between. The CDR3 is 15 amino acids. The V gene's germline CDR1 is MRHNA and CDR2 SNTAGT. The CDR3 here is CASSEGIFNTGELFF. In DNA, the CDR3 is TGTGCCAGCAGCGAGGGCATCTTTAACACCGGGGAGCTGTTTTTT.

V and J are TRBV5-6 and TRBJ2-1; no clear D gene. The CDR3 extends over 13 amino acids. Trimming took 2 bases from V and 5 from J, leaving 8 bases between them. CDR1 is SGHDT and CDR2 is YYEEEE in the germline V gene. CDR3 DNA: TGTGCCAGCAGCTTTTCCGCTCACAATGAGCAGTTCTTC. Translated: CASSFSAHNEQFF.

This clonotype has a count of ten or more. The chain couples TRBV3-1 to TRBJ2-3; the D is unclear. This CDR3 region has 13 residues. Looked up from germline, CDR1 is LGHDT and CDR2 is YNNKEL (reference sequence). V lost 2 bases and J 4 bases, leaving 7 bases between the germline ends. The CDR3 protein is CASSQIWSDTQYF. The CDR3 DNA follows: TGTGCCAGCAGCCAAATTTGGTCAGATACGCAGTATTTT.

The rearrangement joins TRBV5-1 to TRBJ2-5; possibly TRBD1 for D (5 bases). In germline, CDR1 is SGHRS, CDR2 YFSETQ. Trimming stripped 3 bases from V and 3 bases from J, with 12 bases between. The CDR3 covers 14 residues. The CDR3 region is CASSSAGRKETQYF. The CDR3 nucleotides are TGCGCCAGCAGCTCGGCAGGGCGTAAAGAGACCCAGTACTTC. The whole variable domain, filled in from reference TRBV5-1 and TRBJ2-5, reads KAGVTQTPRYLIKTRGQQVTLSCSPISGHRSVSWYQQTPGQGLQFLFEYFSETQRNKGNFPGRFSGRQFSNSRSEMNVSTLELGDSALYLCASSSAGRKETQYFGPGTRLLVL.

The chain has TRBV27 and TRBJ2-7, with TRBD1 as a possible D gene (6 bases). The CDR3 is 14 residues long. Germline V gene lookup returns CDR1 MNHEY and CDR2 SMNVEV (reference sequence). The V end lost 0 bases, the J end lost 4 bases, and 10 bases lay between the germline ends. The CDR3 DNA sequence: TGTGCCAGCAGTTTATCAAAAGGGGGTTACGAGCAGTACTTC. It yields the protein CASSLSKGGYEQYF.

This clonotype showed up just a few times. This rearrangement joins TRBV5-1 to TRBJ2-1, with D maybe TRBD2 (6 bases). V was clipped by 2 bases and J by 10 bases, with 16 bases between them. This CDR3 comprises 14 residues. Germline V lookup: CDR1 SGHRS, CDR2 YFSETQ. CDR3 bases: TGCGCCAGCAGCTTATGGCGGGGAGAGAACGAGCAGTTCTTC. Translating it yields CASSLWRGENEQFF.

J is TRBJ1-5 and V is TRBV6-1, with D possibly being TRBD1 (5 bases). Germline assignment: CDR1 MNHNS and CDR2 SASEGT. This CDR3 region has 16 residues. V gave up 2 bases and J gave up 2 bases, with 13 bases separating them. The CDR3 region is CASSEPWGVGNQPQHF. DNA of the CDR3: TGTGCCAGCAGTGAACCGTGGGGCGTTGGCAATCAGCCCCAGCATTTT.

This sequence joins TRBV7-2 and TRBJ2-4; the D is unclear. Germline loops: CDR1 SGHTA, CDR2 FQGNSA. The CDR3 spans 14 residues. The V end was cut by 5 bases, the J end by 5 bases, with 13 bases between. CDR3 coding DNA: TGTGCCAGCAGCCTGGCGGCAGGCGAAAACATTCAGTACTTC. Its translation: CASSLAAGENIQYF. Together with reference TRBV7-2 and TRBJ2-4, the CDR3 gives the full variable domain: GAGVSQSPSNKVTEKGKDVELRCDPISGHTALYWYRQSLGQGLEFLIYFQGNSAPDKSGLPSDRFSAERTGGSVSTLTIQRTQQEDSAVYLCASSLAAGENIQYFGAGTRLSVL.

This clonotype has only a few counts. The V and J genes are TRBV12-3 or TRBV12-4 and TRBJ2-2, with D perhaps matching TRBD2 (6 bases). V lost 8 bases and J 6 bases, leaving 16 bases between the germline ends. The CDR3 contains 14 residues. This CDR3 is CASGLEGMAGELFF. DNA for the CDR3: TGTGCCAGCGGATTGGAGGGGATGGCCGGGGAGCTGTTTTTT.

This clonotype has a handful of counts. The gene calls are TRBV2 and TRBJ2-5; maybe TRBD2 (6 bases). The CDR3 is made up of 15 amino acids. The V and J ends lost 0 bases and 5 bases respectively, with 13 bases between them. Germline CDR1 reads SNHLY; CDR2 reads FYNNEI. CDR3 in amino acids: CASSEAWASAETQYF. The CDR3 DNA reads TGTGCCAGCAGTGAAGCCTGGGCTAGCGCGGAGACCCAGTACTTC.

The sample holds a few counts of this clonotype. The chain has TRBV3-1 and TRBJ2-4; D is possibly TRBD2 (6 bases). The CDR3 consists of 12 residues. CDR1 and CDR2 (germline): LGHDT, YNNKEL (reference sequence). V was pared by 3 bases and J by 11 bases, with 11 bases between. CDR3: CASSQMGGVQYF. The CDR3 DNA sequence: TGTGCCAGCAGCCAGATGGGGGGAGTTCAGTACTTC.

This clonotype has more than one count but fewer than ten. The chain couples TRBV10-3 to TRBJ2-5; 7 positions agree with TRBD2. This CDR3 contains 14 residues. CDR1 and CDR2 from the germline V gene are ENHRY and SYGVKD. V lost 4 bases and J lost 2; bases outside the gene matches: 4. The CDR3 nucleotides read TGTGCCATCAGTGGGTCAGCGGGGCAAGAGACCCAGTACTTC. Amino acid sequence: CAISGSAGQETQYF.

The table lists this clonotype with a few counts. The chain has TRBV7-9 and TRBJ1-2; D is undetermined. V dropped 5 bases and J dropped 4 bases, with 14 bases sitting between them. Germline V gene lookup returns CDR1 SEHNR and CDR2 FQNEAQ (reference sequence). This CDR3 has 14 residues. The CDR3 DNA follows: TGTGCCAGCAGCCTAGTGGACGGATTCTATGGCTACACCTTC. Translation: CASSLVDGFYGYTF.

The chain joins TRBV10-3 to TRBJ2-7; maybe TRBD2 (5 bases). This CDR3 comprises 14 residues. V was pared by 7 bases and J by 4 bases, with 17 bases between. Germline assignment: CDR1 ENHRY and CDR2 SYGVKD. CDR3 in DNA: TGTGCCATCACCCCCGGGGTAGGAGTTTACGAGCAGTACTTC. Its translation is CAITPGVGVYEQYF.

The chain joins TRBV29-1 to TRBJ2-2, with D perhaps TRBD2 (6 bases). The CDR3 consists of 12 residues. The ends were cut back, 3 bases at V and 6 bases at J, with 8 bases in the middle. The germline V gene encodes CDR1 SQVTM and CDR2 ANQGSEA. The CDR3 loop reads CSVDGGAGELFF. As DNA, the CDR3 is TGCAGCGTTGACGGGGGTGCCGGGGAGCTGTTTTTT.

This clonotype occurred a few times. V is TRBV25-1 and J is TRBJ2-7, with a possible D match to TRBD1 (7 bases). CDR1 is MGHDK, CDR2 SYGVNS, per germline. The CDR3 length is 14 residues. V was trimmed by 5 bases and J by 2 bases, leaving 13 bases between them. The CDR3, as DNA: TGTGCCAGCAGTCACGACAGGGAGGCCTACGAGCAGTACTTC. It codes for CASSHDREAYEQYF.